A selection of T cell receptor beta chains follows, all from one sample in a study of vaccination and CD4 T cells after COVID-19. TCRdb called the PCR reads again in MiXCR, with one record for every CDR3 protein. This sample has thousands of distinct CDR3 sequences, with around 40% found just once. These receptors lack a known antigen. The source material was CD4+ T cells from blood, cultured in vitro. These receptors all stem from a human donor in good health. Each CDR3 is given with its conserved first and last residue. The order of the fields is V gene, clone size, J gene, D gene, CDR3 protein, CDR3 DNA. A D gene is named only where the DNA matches it firmly. Clone size is shown for a subset of rows, as once, few, many or a class of expanded clone.

V: TRBV5-6; size: NA; J: TRBJ2-5; D: NA; CDR3: CASSLPGGRGAQETQYF; DNA: TGTGCCAGCAGCTTACCTGGGGGGCGCGGGGCTCAAGAGACCCAGTACTTC
V: TRBV27; size: NA; J: TRBJ1-1; D: NA; CDR3: CASGYPRTEAFF; DNA: TGTGCCAGCGGATATCCACGCACTGAAGCTTTCTTT
V: TRBV7-9; size: few; J: TRBJ1-1; D: TRBD1; CDR3: CASSPGQGNTEAFF; DNA: TGTGCCAGCAGCCCTGGACAGGGGAACACTGAAGCTTTCTTT
V: TRBV19; size: NA; J: TRBJ2-2; D: NA; CDR3: CASSISTGFANTGELFF; DNA: TGTGCCAGTAGCATATCCACGGGATTCGCGAACACCGGGGAGCTGTTTTTT
V: TRBV6-1; size: NA; J: TRBJ2-2; D: NA; CDR3: CASSIQVTGELFF; DNA: TGTGCCAGCAGTATCCAGGTGACCGGGGAGCTGTTTTTT
V: TRBV6-1; size: few; J: TRBJ1-1; D: NA; CDR3: CASSQASGRMNTEAFF; DNA: TGTGCCAGCAGTCAAGCTTCGGGGAGGATGAACACTGAAGCTTTCTTT
V: TRBV20-1; size: NA; J: TRBJ2-3; D: NA; CDR3: CSASGSNTDTQYF; DNA: TGCAGTGCTAGTGGGTCGAACACAGATACGCAGTATTTT
V: TRBV20-1; size: NA; J: TRBJ2-3; D: NA; CDR3: CSAKLGWYTDTQYF; DNA: TGCAGTGCCAAACTAGGGTGGTACACAGATACGCAGTATTTT
V: TRBV6-1; size: few; J: TRBJ1-2; D: TRBD1; CDR3: CASRDRVENYGYTF; DNA: TGTGCCAGCAGAGACAGGGTAGAGAACTATGGCTACACCTTC
V: TRBV30; size: NA; J: TRBJ2-7; D: NA; CDR3: CAWSVSAKEVQYF; DNA: TGTGCCTGGAGTGTATCCGCCAAGGAGGTGCAGTACTTC
V: TRBV24-1; size: NA; J: TRBJ1-2; D: NA; CDR3: CATSDARDDSRYTF; DNA: TGTGCCACCAGTGATGCCCGGGACGATTCTAGGTACACCTTC
V: TRBV10-3; size: NA; J: TRBJ2-7; D: NA; CDR3: CAIIPQQVHYEQYF; DNA: TGTGCCATCATCCCCCAGCAGGTCCACTACGAGCAGTACTTC
V: TRBV7-9; size: few; J: TRBJ1-2; D: NA; CDR3: CASSSFYDSYGYTF; DNA: TGTGCCAGCAGCTCATTTTACGACAGCTATGGCTACACCTTC
V: TRBV7-9; size: NA; J: TRBJ1-4; D: TRBD1; CDR3: CASSLEGQGEKLFF; DNA: TGTGCCAGCAGCCTCGAGGGACAGGGGGAAAAACTGTTTTTT
V: TRBV6-5; size: NA; J: TRBJ1-1; D: NA; CDR3: CASSFSENTEAFF; DNA: TGTGCCAGCAGTTTCTCAGAGAACACTGAAGCTTTCTTT
V: TRBV2; size: NA; J: TRBJ2-1; D: NA; CDR3: CASREGESYNEQFF; DNA: TGTGCCAGCAGAGAGGGAGAATCCTACAATGAGCAGTTCTTC
V: TRBV6-1; size: NA; J: TRBJ1-2; D: NA; CDR3: CASSPVGGGYTF; DNA: TGTGCCAGCAGTCCCGTAGGGGGAGGGTACACCTTC
V: TRBV20-1; size: NA; J: TRBJ1-6; D: NA; CDR3: CSARVGGNSPLHF; DNA: TGCAGTGCTAGAGTGGGGGGTAATTCACCCCTCCACTTT
V: TRBV12-3/TRBV12-4; size: NA; J: TRBJ1-1; D: NA; CDR3: CASSRVAANTEAFF; DNA: TGTGCCAGCAGCCGCGTGGCAGCTAACACTGAAGCTTTCTTT
V: TRBV20-1; size: few; J: TRBJ1-4; D: TRBD1; CDR3: CSAPLLQGATAELFF; DNA: TGCAGTGCTCCTCTCTTACAGGGGGCAACCGCGGAACTGTTTTTT
V: TRBV7-2; size: few; J: TRBJ1-1; D: NA; CDR3: CASSQNRNTEAFF; DNA: TGTGCCAGCAGCCAAAACAGGAACACTGAAGCTTTCTTT
V: TRBV12-3/TRBV12-4; size: NA; J: TRBJ1-1; D: NA; CDR3: CASSLGQNTEAFF; DNA: TGTGCCAGCAGTTTGGGGCAGAACACTGAAGCTTTCTTT
V: TRBV6-1; size: NA; J: TRBJ1-2; D: NA; CDR3: CASSPDPSRFHYGYTF; DNA: TGTGCCAGCAGTCCAGACCCCAGCCGGTTCCACTATGGCTACACCTTC
V: TRBV2; size: NA; J: TRBJ1-2; D: NA; CDR3: CASSEGTAYGYTF; DNA: TGTGCCAGCAGTGAAGGGACGGCCTATGGCTACACCTTC